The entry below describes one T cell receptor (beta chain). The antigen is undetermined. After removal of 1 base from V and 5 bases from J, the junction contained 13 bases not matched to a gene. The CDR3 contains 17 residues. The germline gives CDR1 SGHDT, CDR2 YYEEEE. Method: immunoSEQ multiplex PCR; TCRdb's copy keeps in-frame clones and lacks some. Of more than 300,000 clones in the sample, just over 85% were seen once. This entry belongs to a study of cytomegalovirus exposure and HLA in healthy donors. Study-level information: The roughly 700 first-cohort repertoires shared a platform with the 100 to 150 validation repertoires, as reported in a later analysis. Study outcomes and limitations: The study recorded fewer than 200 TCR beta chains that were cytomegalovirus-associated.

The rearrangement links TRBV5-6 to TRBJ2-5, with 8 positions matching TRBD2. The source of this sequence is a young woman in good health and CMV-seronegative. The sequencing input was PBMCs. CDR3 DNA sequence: TGTGCCAGCAGCTTGCCGAGGGGAGCGGGAGTGGTGGAGACCCAGTACTTC. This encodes CASSLPRGAGVVETQYF.